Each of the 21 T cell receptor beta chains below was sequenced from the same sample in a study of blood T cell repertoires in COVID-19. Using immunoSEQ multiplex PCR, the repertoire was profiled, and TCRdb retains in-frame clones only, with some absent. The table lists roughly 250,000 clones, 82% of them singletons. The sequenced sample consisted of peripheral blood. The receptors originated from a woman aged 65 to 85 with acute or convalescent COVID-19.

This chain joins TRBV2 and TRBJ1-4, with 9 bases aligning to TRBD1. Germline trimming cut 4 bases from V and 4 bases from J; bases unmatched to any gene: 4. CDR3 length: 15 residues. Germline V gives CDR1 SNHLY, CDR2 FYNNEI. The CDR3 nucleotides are TGTGCCAGCAGTGCACAGGGGGCAATTAATGAAAAACTGTTTTTT. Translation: CASSAQGAINEKLFF.

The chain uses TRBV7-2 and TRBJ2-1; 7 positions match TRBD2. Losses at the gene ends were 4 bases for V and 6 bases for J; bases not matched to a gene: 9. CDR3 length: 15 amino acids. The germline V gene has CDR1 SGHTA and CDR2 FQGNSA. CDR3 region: CASSYPGLRANEQFF. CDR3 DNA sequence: TGTGCCAGCAGCTACCCGGGACTAAGGGCCAATGAGCAGTTCTTC.

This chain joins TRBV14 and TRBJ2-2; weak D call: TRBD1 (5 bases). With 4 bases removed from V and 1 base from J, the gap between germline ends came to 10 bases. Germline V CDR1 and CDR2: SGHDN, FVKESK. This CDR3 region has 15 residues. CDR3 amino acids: CASSLDRRNTGELFF. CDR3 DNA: TGTGCCAGCAGCCTTGACAGAAGGAACACCGGGGAGCTGTTTTTT.

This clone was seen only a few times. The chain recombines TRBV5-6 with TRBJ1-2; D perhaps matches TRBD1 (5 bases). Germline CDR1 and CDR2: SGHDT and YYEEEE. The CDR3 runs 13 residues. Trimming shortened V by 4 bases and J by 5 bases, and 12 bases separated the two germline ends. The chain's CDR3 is CASSPAGGYGYTF. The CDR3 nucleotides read TGTGCCAGCAGCCCGGCCGGGGGGTATGGCTACACCTTC.

For the CDR3, the DNA is TGTGCCACCAGCATAGACAGGGGGCTAGGTTCACCCCTCCACTTT. Translating gives CATSIDRGLGSPLHF. The chain uses TRBV15 and TRBJ1-6; 10 bases agree with TRBD1. V lost 4 bases, J lost 9 bases, and 6 bases stayed unmatched. This CDR3 has 15 amino acids. Germline CDR1 and CDR2: LNHNV and YYDKDF (reference sequence). The whole variable domain, remainder taken from reference TRBV15 and TRBJ1-6, is DAMVIQNPRYQVTQFGKPVTLSCSQTLNHNVMYWYQQKSSQAPKLLFHYYDKDFNNEADTPDNFQSRRPNTSFCFLDIRSPGLGDTAMYLCATSIDRGLGSPLHFGNGTRLTVT.

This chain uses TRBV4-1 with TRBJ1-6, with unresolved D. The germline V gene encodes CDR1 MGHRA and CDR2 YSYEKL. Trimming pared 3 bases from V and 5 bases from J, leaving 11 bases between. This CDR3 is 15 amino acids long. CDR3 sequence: CASSHAGIDNSPLHF. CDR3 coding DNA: TGCGCCAGCAGCCACGCCGGGATAGATAATTCACCCCTCCACTTT.

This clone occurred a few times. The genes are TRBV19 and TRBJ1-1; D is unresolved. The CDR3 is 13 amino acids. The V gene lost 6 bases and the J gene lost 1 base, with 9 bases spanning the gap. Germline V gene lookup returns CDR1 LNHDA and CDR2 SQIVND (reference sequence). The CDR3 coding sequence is TGTGCCAGTAGCGATACAGAGAACACTGAAGCTTTCTTT. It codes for CASSDTENTEAFF.

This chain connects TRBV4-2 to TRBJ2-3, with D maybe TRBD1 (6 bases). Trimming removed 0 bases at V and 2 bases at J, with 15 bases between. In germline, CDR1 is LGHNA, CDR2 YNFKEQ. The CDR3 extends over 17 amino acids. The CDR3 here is CASSQDGPGATTDTQYF. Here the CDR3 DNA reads TGTGCCAGCAGCCAAGATGGTCCAGGGGCCACCACAGATACGCAGTATTTT.

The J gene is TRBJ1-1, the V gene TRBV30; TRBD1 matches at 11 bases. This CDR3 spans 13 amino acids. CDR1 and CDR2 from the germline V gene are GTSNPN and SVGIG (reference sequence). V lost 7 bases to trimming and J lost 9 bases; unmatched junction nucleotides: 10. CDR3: CALRTGGAGQAFF. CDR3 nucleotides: TGTGCCTTGAGGACAGGGGGCGCCGGGCAAGCTTTCTTT.

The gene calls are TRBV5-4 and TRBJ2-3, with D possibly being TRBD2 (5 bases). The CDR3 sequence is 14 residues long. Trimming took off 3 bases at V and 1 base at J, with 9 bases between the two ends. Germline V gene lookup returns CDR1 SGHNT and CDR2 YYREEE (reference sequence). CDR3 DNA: TGTGCCAGCAGCTCCCCCGGGGGCACAGATACGCAGTATTTT. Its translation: CASSSPGGTDTQYF.

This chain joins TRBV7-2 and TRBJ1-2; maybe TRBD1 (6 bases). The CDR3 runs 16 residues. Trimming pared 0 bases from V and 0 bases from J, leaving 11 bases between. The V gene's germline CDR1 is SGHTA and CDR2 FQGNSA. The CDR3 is CASSLARTAPNYGYTF. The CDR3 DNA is TGTGCCAGCAGCTTAGCTCGGACAGCCCCTAACTATGGCTACACCTTC.

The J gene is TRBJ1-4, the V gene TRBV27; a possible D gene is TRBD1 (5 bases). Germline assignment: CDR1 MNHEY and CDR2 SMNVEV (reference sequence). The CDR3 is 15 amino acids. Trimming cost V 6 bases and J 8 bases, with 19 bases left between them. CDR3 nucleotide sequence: TGTGCCAGCAGCCCAAGAAGGGGCAACGCCGAAAAACTGTTTTTT. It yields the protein CASSPRRGNAEKLFF.

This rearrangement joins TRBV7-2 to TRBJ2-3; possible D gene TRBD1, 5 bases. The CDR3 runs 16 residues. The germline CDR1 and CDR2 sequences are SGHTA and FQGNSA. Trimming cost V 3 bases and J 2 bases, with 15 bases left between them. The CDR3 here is CASSFDSGLSTDTQYF. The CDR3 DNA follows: TGTGCCAGCAGCTTCGATTCAGGGTTGTCCACAGATACGCAGTATTTT.

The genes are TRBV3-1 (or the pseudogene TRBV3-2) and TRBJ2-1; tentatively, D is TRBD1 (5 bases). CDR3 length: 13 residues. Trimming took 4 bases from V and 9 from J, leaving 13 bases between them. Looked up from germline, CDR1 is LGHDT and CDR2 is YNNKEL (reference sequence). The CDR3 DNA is TGTGCCAGCAGCCTCCTCAGGGATCGTGAGCAGTTCTTC. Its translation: CASSLLRDREQFF.

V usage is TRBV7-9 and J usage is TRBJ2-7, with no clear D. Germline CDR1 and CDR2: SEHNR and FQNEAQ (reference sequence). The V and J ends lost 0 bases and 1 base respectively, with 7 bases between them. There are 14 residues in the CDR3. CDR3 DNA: TGTGCCAGCAGCTTAGCGGCCAGATCCTACGAGCAGTACTTC. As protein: CASSLAARSYEQYF.

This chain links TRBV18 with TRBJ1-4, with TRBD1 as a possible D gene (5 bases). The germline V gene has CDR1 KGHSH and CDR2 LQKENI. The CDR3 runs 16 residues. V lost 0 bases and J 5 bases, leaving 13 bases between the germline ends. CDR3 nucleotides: TGTGCCAGCTCACCACCGAGAACCTCAGGGAATGAAAAACTGTTTTTT. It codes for CASSPPRTSGNEKLFF.

This chain's CDR3 is CASSLRQGPYEQYF. The CDR3 nucleotides read TGTGCCAGCAGCTTAAGACAGGGACCGTACGAGCAGTACTTC. The chain joins TRBV7-2 to TRBJ2-7; 7 positions agree with TRBD1. There are 14 residues in the CDR3. Per the germline V gene, CDR1 is SGHTA and CDR2 is FQGNSA. Losses at the gene ends were 2 bases for V and 4 bases for J; bases not matched to a gene: 5.

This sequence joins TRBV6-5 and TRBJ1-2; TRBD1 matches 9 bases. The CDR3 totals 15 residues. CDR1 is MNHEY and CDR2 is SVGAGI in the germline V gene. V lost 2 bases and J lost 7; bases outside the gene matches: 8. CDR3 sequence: CASSYGLAQGAGYTF. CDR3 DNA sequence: TGTGCCAGCAGTTACGGTCTGGCACAGGGGGCTGGCTACACCTTC.

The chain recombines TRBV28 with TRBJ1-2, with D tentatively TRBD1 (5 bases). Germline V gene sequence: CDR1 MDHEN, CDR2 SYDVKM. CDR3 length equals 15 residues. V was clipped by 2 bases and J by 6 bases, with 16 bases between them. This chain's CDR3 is CASSLIPGETNGYTF. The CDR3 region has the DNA TGTGCCAGCAGTTTAATCCCGGGGGAAACGAATGGCTACACCTTC.

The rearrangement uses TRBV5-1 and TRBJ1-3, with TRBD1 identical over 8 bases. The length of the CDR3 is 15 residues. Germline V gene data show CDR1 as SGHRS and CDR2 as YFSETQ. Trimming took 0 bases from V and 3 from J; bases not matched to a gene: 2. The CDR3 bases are TGCGCCAGCAGCTTGGCAGGGGGCGGTGGAAACACCATATATTTT. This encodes CASSLAGGGGNTIYF. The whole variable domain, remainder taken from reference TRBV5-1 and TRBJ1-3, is KAGVTQTPRYLIKTRGQQVTLSCSPISGHRSVSWYQQTPGQGLQFLFEYFSETQRNKGNFPGRFSGRQFSNSRSEMNVSTLELGDSALYLCASSLAGGGGNTIYFGEGSWLTVV.

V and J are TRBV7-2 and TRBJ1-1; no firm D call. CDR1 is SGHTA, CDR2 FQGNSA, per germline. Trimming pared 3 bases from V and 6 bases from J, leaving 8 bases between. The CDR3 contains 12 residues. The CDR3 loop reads CASSFSSPEAFF. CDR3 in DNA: TGTGCCAGCAGCTTTAGTAGCCCTGAAGCTTTCTTT. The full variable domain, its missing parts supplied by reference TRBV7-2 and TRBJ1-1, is GAGVSQSPSNKVTEKGKDVELRCDPISGHTALYWYRQSLGQGLEFLIYFQGNSAPDKSGLPSDRFSAERTGGSVSTLTIQRTQQEDSAVYLCASSFSSPEAFFGQGTRLTVV.